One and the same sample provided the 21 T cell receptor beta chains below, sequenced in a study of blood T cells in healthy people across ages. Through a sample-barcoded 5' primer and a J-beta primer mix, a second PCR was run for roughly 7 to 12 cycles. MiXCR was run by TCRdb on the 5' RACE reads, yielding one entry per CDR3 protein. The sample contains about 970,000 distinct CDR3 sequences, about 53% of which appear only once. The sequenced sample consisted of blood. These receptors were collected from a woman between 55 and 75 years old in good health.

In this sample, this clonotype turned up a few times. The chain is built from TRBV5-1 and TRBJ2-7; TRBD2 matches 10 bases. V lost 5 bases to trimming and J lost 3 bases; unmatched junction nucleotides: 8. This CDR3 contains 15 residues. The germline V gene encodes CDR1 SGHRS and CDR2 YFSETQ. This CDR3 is CASRGSGRLDYEQYF. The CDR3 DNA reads TGCGCCAGCAGGGGTAGCGGGAGGTTGGACTACGAGCAGTACTTC.

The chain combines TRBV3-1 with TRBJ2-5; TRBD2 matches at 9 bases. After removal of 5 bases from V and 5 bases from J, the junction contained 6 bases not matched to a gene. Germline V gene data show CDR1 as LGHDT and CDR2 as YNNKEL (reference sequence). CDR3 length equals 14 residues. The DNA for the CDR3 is TGTGCCAGCAGCTTCAGCGGGAGGTTGGAGACCCAGTACTTC. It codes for CASSFSGRLETQYF.

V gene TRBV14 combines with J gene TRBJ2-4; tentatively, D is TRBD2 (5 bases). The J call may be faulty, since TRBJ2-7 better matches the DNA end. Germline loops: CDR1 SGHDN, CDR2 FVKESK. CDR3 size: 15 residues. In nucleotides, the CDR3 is TGTGCCAGCAGCCAAGTTTCCGCGGGCCCCTACGAGCAGTACTTC. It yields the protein CASSQVSAGPYEQYF.

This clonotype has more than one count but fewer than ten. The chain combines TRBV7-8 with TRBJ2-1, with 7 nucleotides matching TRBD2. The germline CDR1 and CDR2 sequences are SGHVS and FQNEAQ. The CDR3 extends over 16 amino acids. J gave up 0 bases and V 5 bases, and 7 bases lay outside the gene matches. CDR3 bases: TGTGCCAGCAGCCCAATAGCGGGTGCCTCCTACAATGAGCAGTTCTTC. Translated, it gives CASSPIAGASYNEQFF.

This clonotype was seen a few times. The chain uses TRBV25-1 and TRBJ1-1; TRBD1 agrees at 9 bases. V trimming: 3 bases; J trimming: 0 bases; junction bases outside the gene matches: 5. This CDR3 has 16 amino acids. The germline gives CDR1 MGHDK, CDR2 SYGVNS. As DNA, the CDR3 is TGTGCCAGCAGTGACGGGACAGGGACCCTGAACACTGAAGCTTTCTTT. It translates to CASSDGTGTLNTEAFF.

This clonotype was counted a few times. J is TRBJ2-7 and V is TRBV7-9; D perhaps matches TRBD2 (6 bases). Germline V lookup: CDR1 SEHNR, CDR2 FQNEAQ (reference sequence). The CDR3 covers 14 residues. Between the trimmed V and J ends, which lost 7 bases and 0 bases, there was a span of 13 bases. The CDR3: CASTHPGLSYEQYF. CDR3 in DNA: TGTGCCAGCACCCACCCGGGACTCTCCTACGAGCAGTACTTC.

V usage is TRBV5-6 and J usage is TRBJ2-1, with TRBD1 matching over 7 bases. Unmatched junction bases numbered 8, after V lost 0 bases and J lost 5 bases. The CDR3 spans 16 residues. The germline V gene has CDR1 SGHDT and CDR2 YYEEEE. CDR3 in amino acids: CASSLVDRVGNNEQFF. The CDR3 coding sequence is TGTGCCAGCAGCTTGGTTGACAGGGTAGGAAACAATGAGCAGTTCTTC.

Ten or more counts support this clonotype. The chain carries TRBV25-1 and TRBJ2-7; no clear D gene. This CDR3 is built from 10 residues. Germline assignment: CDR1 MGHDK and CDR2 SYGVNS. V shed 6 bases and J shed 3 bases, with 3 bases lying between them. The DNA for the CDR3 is TGTGCCAGCAGGGGCTACGAGCAGTACTTC. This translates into CASRGYEQYF.

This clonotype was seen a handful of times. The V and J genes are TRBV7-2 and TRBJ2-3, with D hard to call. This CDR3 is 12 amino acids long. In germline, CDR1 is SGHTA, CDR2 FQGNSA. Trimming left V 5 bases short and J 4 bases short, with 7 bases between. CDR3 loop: CASSKMSDTQYF. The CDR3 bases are TGTGCCAGCAGCAAAATGTCAGATACGCAGTATTTT. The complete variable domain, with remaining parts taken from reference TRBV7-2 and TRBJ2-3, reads GAGVSQSPSNKVTEKGKDVELRCDPISGHTALYWYRQSLGQGLEFLIYFQGNSAPDKSGLPSDRFSAERTGGSVSTLTIQRTQQEDSAVYLCASSKMSDTQYFGPGTRLTVL.

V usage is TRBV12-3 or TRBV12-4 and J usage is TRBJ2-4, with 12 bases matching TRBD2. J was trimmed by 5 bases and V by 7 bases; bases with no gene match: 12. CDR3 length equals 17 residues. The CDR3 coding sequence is TGTGCCAGCACCCTTGCGACTAGCGGGAGTCGGGAAAACATTCAGTACTTC. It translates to CASTLATSGSRENIQYF.

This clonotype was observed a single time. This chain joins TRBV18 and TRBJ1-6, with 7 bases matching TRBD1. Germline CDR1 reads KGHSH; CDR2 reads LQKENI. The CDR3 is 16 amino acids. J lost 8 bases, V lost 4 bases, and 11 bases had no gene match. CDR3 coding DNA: TGTGCCAGCTCACGAGCGCCAGGGGGGCGTGATTCACCCCTCCACTTT. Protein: CASSRAPGGRDSPLHF.

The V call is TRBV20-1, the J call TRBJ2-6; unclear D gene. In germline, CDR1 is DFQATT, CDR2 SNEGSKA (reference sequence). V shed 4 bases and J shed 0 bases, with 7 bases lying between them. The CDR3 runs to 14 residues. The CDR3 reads CSATGSSGANVLTF. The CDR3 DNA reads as TGCAGTGCTACGGGCTCCTCTGGGGCCAACGTCCTGACTTTC.

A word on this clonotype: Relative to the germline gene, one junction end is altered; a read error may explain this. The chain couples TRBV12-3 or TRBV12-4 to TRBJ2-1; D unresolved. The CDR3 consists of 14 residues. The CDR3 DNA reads TGTGCCAACAGTTTAGGAATGGCTACAAATGAGCAGTTCTTC. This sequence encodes CANSLGMATNEQFF.

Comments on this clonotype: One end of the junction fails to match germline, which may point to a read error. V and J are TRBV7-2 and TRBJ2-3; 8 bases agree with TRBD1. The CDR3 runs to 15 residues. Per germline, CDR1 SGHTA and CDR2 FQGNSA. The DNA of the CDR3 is TGTGCCAGCAGCTTCCAAGGGACAGGCACAGGTACGCAGTATTTT. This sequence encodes CASSFQGTGTGTQYF.

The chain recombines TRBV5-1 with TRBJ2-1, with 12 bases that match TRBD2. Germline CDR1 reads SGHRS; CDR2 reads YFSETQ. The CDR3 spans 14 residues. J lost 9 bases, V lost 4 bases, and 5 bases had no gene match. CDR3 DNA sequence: TGCGCCAGCAGCAAACTAGCGGGAGGAGCTGAGCAGTTCTTC. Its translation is CASSKLAGGAEQFF.

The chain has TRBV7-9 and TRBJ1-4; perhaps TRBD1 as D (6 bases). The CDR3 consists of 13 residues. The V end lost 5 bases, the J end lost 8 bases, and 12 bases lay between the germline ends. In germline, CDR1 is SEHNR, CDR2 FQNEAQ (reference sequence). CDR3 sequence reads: CASSHTDREKLFF. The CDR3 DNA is TGTGCCAGCAGCCATACCGACAGGGAAAAACTGTTTTTT.

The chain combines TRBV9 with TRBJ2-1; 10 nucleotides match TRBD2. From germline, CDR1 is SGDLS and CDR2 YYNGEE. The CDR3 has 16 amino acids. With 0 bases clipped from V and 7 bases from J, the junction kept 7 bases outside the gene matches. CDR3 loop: CASSVVLAGDRNEQFF. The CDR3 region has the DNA TGTGCCAGCAGCGTAGTGCTAGCGGGAGATCGGAATGAGCAGTTCTTC.

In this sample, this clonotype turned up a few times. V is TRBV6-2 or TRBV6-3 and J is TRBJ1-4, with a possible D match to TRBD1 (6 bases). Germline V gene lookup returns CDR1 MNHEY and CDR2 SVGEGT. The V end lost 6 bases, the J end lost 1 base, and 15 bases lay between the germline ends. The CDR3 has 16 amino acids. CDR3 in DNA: TGTGCCAGCAGCAAACGCCAACAGGGAACTAATGAAAAACTGTTTTTT. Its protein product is CASSKRQQGTNEKLFF.

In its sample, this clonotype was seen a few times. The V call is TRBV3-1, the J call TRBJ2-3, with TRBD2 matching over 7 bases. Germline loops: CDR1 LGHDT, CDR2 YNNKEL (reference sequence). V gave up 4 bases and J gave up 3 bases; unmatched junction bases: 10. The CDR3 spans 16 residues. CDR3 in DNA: TGTGCCAGCAGCCCCTTCGGCGGGAGTCGGACAGATACGCAGTATTTT. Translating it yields CASSPFGGSRTDTQYF.

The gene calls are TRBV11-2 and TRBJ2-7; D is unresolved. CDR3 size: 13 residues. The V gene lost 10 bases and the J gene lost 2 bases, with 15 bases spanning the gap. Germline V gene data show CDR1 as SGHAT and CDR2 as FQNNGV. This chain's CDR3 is CATRFLITYEQYF. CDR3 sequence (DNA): TGTGCCACTCGGTTCTTAATAACCTACGAGCAGTACTTC. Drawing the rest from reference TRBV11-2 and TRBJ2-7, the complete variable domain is EAGVAQSPRYKIIEKRQSVAFWCNPISGHATLYWYQQILGQGPKLLIQFQNNGVVDDSQLPKDRFSAERLKGVDSTLKIQPAKLEDSAVYLCATRFLITYEQYFGPGTRLTVT.

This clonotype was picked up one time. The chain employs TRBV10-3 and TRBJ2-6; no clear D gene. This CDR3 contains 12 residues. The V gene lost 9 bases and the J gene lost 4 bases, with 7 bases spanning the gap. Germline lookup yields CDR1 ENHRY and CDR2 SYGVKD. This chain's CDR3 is CAIDSGANVLTF. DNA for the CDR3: TGTGCCATAGACTCGGGGGCCAACGTCCTGACTTTC.